This section outlines one T cell receptor beta chain sequence together with its context. Patients from Seattle were sampled longitudinally, starting during active infection. This sample is part of a study of blood T cell repertoires in COVID-19. Overall study context: Whether acute or convalescent, the COVID-19 samples came from the United States, Italy and Spain. T cells, B-cell-depleted T cells, or PBMCs provided the cDNA or gDNA that served as material.

Authors' data handling: From reference gene primer amplification, estimates of nucleated cell counts were derived. Profiled with immunoSEQ multiplex PCR; TCRdb holds only in-frame clones, not every one. That table gives V, J and clone size, and the DNA gave D and trimming. The sample gives more than 350,000 clones, roughly nine tenths of which show up once; around 3% is in the top ten. Trimming shortened V by 0 bases and J by 5 bases, and 13 bases separated the two germline ends. The CDR3 contains 15 residues. The germline CDR1 and CDR2 sequences are MGHRA and YSYEKL. The V gene is TRBV4-1, the J gene TRBJ1-1; the D gene is possibly TRBD1 (6 bases). Sequencing was done on a sample of peripheral blood. This receptor was taken from a woman in her 30s with COVID-19, enrolled during active disease. The CDR3 coding sequence is TGCGCCAGCAGCCAAGATCCAGGGGCGTATACTGAAGCTTTCTTT. Amino acid sequence: CASSQDPGAYTEAFF.